Listed below are T cell receptor beta chains from one sample, sequenced in a study of T-cell memory formation after mild COVID-19. MiXCR was run by TCRdb on the 5' RACE reads, yielding one entry per CDR3 protein. The data hold around 450,000 distinct CDR3 sequences, with 20% observed a single time. The sample taken for sequencing was PBMCs or a T cell subset sorted from them (not recorded which). All receptors come from an adult woman who had mild COVID-19 (a few samples of this study predate the infection). Cell type and time point are not known. The CDR3 runs from the conserved cysteine through the conserved F or W. D genes are given only for firm matches. Some rows mark clone size as missing; the rest say once, few, many or name a class of expanded clone.

D gene	V gene	CDR3 length	J gene	clone size	CDR3 protein	CDR3 DNA
NA	TRBV29-1	14	TRBJ2-5	NA	CSVAGLLDGETQYF	TGCAGCGTTGCTGGACTACTTGACGGCGAGACCCAGTACTTC
TRBD1	TRBV7-8	16	TRBJ2-1	NA	CASASPTGGRNNEQFF	TGTGCCAGCGCCAGCCCGACAGGGGGCAGGAACAATGAGCAGTTCTTC
TRBD1	TRBV29-1	13	TRBJ1-2	NA	CSVEGGGDYGYTF	TGCAGCGTTGAGGGAGGGGGCGACTATGGCTACACCTTC
NA	TRBV6-5	15	TRBJ1-4	NA	CASSQGQLGNEKLFF	TGTGCCAGCAGTCAGGGCCAGCTCGGAAATGAAAAACTGTTTTTT
NA	TRBV3-1	14	TRBJ1-1	few	CASSPSDRNTEAFF	TGTGCCAGCAGCCCCTCGGACAGGAACACTGAAGCTTTCTTT
NA	TRBV5-1	13	TRBJ1-1	NA	CASTAQGNTEAFF	TGCGCCAGCACCGCCCAGGGGAACACTGAAGCTTTCTTT
NA	TRBV20-1	13	TRBJ1-5	few	CSAGSSLNQPQHF	TGCAGTGCCGGGAGTAGCCTTAATCAGCCCCAGCATTTT
NA	TRBV12-3/TRBV12-4	13	TRBJ2-5	many	CASQLRGSETQYF	TGTGCCAGCCAGCTCCGGGGAAGTGAGACCCAGTACTTC
TRBD1	TRBV5-1	15	TRBJ1-1	NA	CASSFTGDPNTEAFF	TGCGCCAGCAGCTTTACAGGGGACCCGAACACTGAAGCTTTCTTT
NA	TRBV4-3	19	TRBJ1-1	few	CASSQDETDLREGNTEAFF	TGCGCCAGCAGCCAAGATGAGACCGACCTCCGTGAAGGGAACACTGAAGCTTTCTTT